These 27 T cell receptor beta chains came from one sample sequenced in a study of control samples from healthy donors and cancer patients. Assay used: immunoSEQ multiplex PCR; TCRdb lists only in-frame clones, some missing. The sample shows approximately 120,000 clones, approximately 92% of them seen only once. Sequencing was done on a sample of PBMCs. These receptors were collected from a man older than 75 with head and neck cancer.

The chain carries TRBV5-1 and TRBJ2-1; 8 positions agree with TRBD2. This CDR3 has 17 residues. Germline V CDR1 and CDR2: SGHRS, YFSETQ. After removal of 4 bases from V and 0 bases from J, the junction contained 9 bases not matched to a gene. The chain's CDR3 is CASSPRTGGASYNEQFF. The CDR3 DNA reads TGCGCCAGCAGCCCACGAACGGGGGGGGCCTCCTACAATGAGCAGTTCTTC.

The CDR3 coding sequence is TGTGCCAGCAGCAGAACCGGGACAGTAAGGGTCAATTGGGTCGCTCAGCCCCAGCATTTT. Protein product: CASSRTGTVRVNWVAQPQHF. The chain couples TRBV21-1 to TRBJ1-5; the table's D call of TRBD1 was not tested on the DNA. TRBV21-1 has pseudogene status. The CDR3 spans 20 residues.

The CDR3 spells CASSVDGRLAQETQYF. The CDR3 nucleotides are TGTGCCAGCAGCGTAGATGGGCGACTCGCTCAAGAGACCCAGTACTTC. The chain carries TRBV9 and TRBJ2-5, with no clear D. The ends were cut back, 0 bases at V and 2 bases at J, with 14 bases in the middle. From germline, CDR1 is SGDLS and CDR2 YYNGEE. The CDR3 has 16 residues.

This chain links TRBV6-5 with TRBJ1-2; D is perhaps TRBD1 (5 bases). This CDR3 is built from 15 residues. CDR1 and CDR2 from the germline V gene are MNHEY and SVGAGI. V gave up 5 bases and J gave up 1 base, with 14 bases separating them. CDR3 in amino acids: CASSRRDLLNYGYTF. The DNA for the CDR3 is TGTGCCAGCAGTCGGAGGGACCTTCTTAACTATGGCTACACCTTC.

The gene calls are TRBV7-2 and TRBJ1-2, with 8 bases lining up with TRBD1. The germline V gene encodes CDR1 SGHTA and CDR2 FQGNSA. The CDR3 covers 17 residues. The ends lost 2 bases at V and 5 bases at J; junction bases unmatched: 13. The DNA of the CDR3 is TGTGCCAGCAGCTTAAAGGCTTCGGTACAGGGGGGGTATGGCTACACCTTC. Protein: CASSLKASVQGGYGYTF.

A few counts support this clone. V usage is TRBV7-9 and J usage is TRBJ2-3; the match to TRBD2 covers 7 bases. V lost 5 bases and J lost 3; bases outside the gene matches: 20. This CDR3 contains 19 residues. The germline gives CDR1 SEHNR, CDR2 FQNEAQ (reference sequence). CDR3 residues: CASSRFLAGSRVRTDTQYF. The DNA for the CDR3 is TGTGCCAGCAGCCGATTTTTAGCGGGTAGTAGAGTGAGGACAGATACGCAGTATTTT.

The V and J genes are TRBV7-2 and TRBJ2-7; a possible D gene is TRBD2 (6 bases). V gave up 2 bases and J gave up 9 bases, with 11 bases separating them. The CDR3 is made up of 12 amino acids. Looked up from germline, CDR1 is SGHTA and CDR2 is FQGNSA. The CDR3 protein is CASSLLGTWQYF. CDR3 DNA sequence: TGTGCCAGCAGCTTACTCGGGACTTGGCAGTACTTC.

This chain joins TRBV30 and TRBJ1-1; D gene ambiguous. V shed 0 bases and J shed 0 bases, with 11 bases lying between them. Per germline, CDR1 GTSNPN and CDR2 SVGIG (reference sequence). This CDR3 region has 15 residues. CDR3 residues: CAWSVLGSMNTEAFF. Written as DNA, the CDR3 is TGTGCCTGGAGTGTACTTGGCAGCATGAACACTGAAGCTTTCTTT.

This chain connects TRBV2 to TRBJ1-2, with 9 bases identical to TRBD1. J lost 0 bases, V lost 4 bases, and 12 bases had no gene match. Germline V gene data show CDR1 as SNHLY and CDR2 as FYNNEI. The CDR3 length is 18 residues. DNA of the CDR3: TGTGCCAGCAGTGGGGGGGCACCACACAGGGGGCCTAACTATGGCTACACCTTC. Amino acid sequence: CASSGGAPHRGPNYGYTF.

The rearrangement links TRBV5-1 to TRBJ1-4; no clear D. The germline gives CDR1 SGHRS, CDR2 YFSETQ. With 0 bases removed from V and 0 bases from J, the gap between germline ends came to 3 bases. This CDR3 region has 14 residues. CDR3 sequence (DNA): TGCGCCAGCAGCTTGGTTGCAACTAATGAAAAACTGTTTTTT. This encodes CASSLVATNEKLFF. The variable domain in full, with the rest retrieved from reference TRBV5-1 and TRBJ1-4, is KAGVTQTPRYLIKTRGQQVTLSCSPISGHRSVSWYQQTPGQGLQFLFEYFSETQRNKGNFPGRFSGRQFSNSRSEMNVSTLELGDSALYLCASSLVATNEKLFFGSGTQLSVL.

This clone was seen only once. Other DNA sequences in this sample translate to the same CDR3. CDR3 DNA: TGTGCCAGCAGTTACTCAAGGGCCCAAGAGACCCAGTACTTC. Translation gives CASSYSRAQETQYF. This chain connects TRBV6-5 to TRBJ2-5; D gene ambiguous. In germline, CDR1 is MNHEY, CDR2 SVGAGI. CDR3 length: 14 residues. Trimming left V 0 bases short and J 1 base short, with 6 bases between.

The chain uses TRBV5-5 and TRBJ2-1, with TRBD2 as a possible D gene (7 bases). The germline V and J ends were trimmed by 1 base and 7 bases, with 18 bases remaining between them. Germline assignment: CDR1 SGHKS and CDR2 YYEKEE (reference sequence). CDR3 length: 16 amino acids. The CDR3 DNA follows: TGTGCCAGCAGCTTGTGGCCTAGCGGAGGGGGGAATGAGCAGTTCTTC. Its translation: CASSLWPSGGGNEQFF.

The chain joins TRBV30 to TRBJ1-2; D gene unclear. The CDR3 is 13 residues long. Germline V CDR1 and CDR2: GTSNPN, SVGIG (reference sequence). Trimming pared 0 bases from V and 6 bases from J, leaving 11 bases between. CDR3 loop: CAWSVRNVDGYTF. CDR3 bases: TGTGCCTGGAGTGTACGAAATGTCGATGGCTACACCTTC.

The chain carries TRBV30 and TRBJ2-7; D remains ambiguous. The CDR3 consists of 16 residues. Germline lookup yields CDR1 GTSNPN and CDR2 SVGIG (reference sequence). Trimming stripped 0 bases from V and 4 bases from J, with 19 bases between. The CDR3 nucleotides are TGTGCCTGGAGTGTAACAAGGCTCCCCCTAAGGTACGAGCAGTACTTC. Protein: CAWSVTRLPLRYEQYF. Drawing the rest from reference TRBV30 and TRBJ2-7, the complete variable domain is SQTIHQWPATLVQPVGSPLSLECTVEGTSNPNLYWYRQAAGRGLQLLFYSVGIGQISSEVPQNLSASRPQDRQFILSSKKLLLSDSGFYLCAWSVTRLPLRYEQYFGPGTRLTVT.

This clone appeared a single time. V usage is TRBV2 and J usage is TRBJ2-2; D gene ambiguous. CDR1 is SNHLY and CDR2 is FYNNEI in the germline V gene. V lost 8 bases and J 4 bases, leaving 11 bases between the germline ends. This CDR3 is 13 amino acids long. The CDR3, as DNA: TGTGCCAGCGTTCAGGATCCCACCGGGGAGCTGTTTTTT. Protein product: CASVQDPTGELFF.

In DNA, the CDR3 is TGTGCCTGGAGTGTAATACTTAAGGCTTTCTTT. The encoded protein is CAWSVILKAFF. The V and J genes are TRBV30 and TRBJ1-1; D gene unclear. Germline V gene data show CDR1 as GTSNPN and CDR2 as SVGIG (reference sequence). Trimming took 0 bases from V and 11 from J, leaving 10 bases between them. The CDR3 consists of 11 residues.

The chain recombines TRBV2 with TRBJ2-3, with D perhaps matching TRBD1 (6 bases). The CDR3 consists of 15 residues. In germline, CDR1 is SNHLY, CDR2 FYNNEI. The V gene lost 7 bases and the J gene lost 3 bases, with 17 bases spanning the gap. In nucleotides, the CDR3 is TGTGCCAGCACGGTGGGGGCAGGGCAAACAGATACGCAGTATTTT. Encoded protein: CASTVGAGQTDTQYF. The variable domain in full, with the rest retrieved from reference TRBV2 and TRBJ2-3, is EPEVTQTPSHQVTQMGQEVILRCVPISNHLYFYWYRQILGQKVEFLVSFYNNEISEKSEIFDDQFSVERPDGSNFTLKIRSTKLEDSAMYFCASTVGAGQTDTQYFGPGTRLTVL.

The chain recombines TRBV6-5 with TRBJ2-7; 7 bases line up with TRBD2. The germline V gene has CDR1 MNHEY and CDR2 SVGAGI. Losses at the gene ends were 5 bases for V and 0 bases for J; bases not matched to a gene: 4. The CDR3 has 14 amino acids. CDR3 bases: TGTGCCAGCAGTCGAGCGGGGCTCTCCTACGAGCAGTACTTC. Translation gives CASSRAGLSYEQYF.

The chain links TRBV5-6 to TRBJ2-7, with a possible D match to TRBD2 (5 bases). This CDR3 contains 14 residues. Germline V lookup: CDR1 SGHDT, CDR2 YYEEEE. V lost 5 bases, J lost 6 bases, and 18 bases lay in between. CDR3 nucleotides: TGTGCCAGCAGAGCCGGGATTTCGGGCCTCGAGCAGTACTTC. Protein: CASRAGISGLEQYF.

The V call is TRBV7-8, the J call TRBJ1-2; D unresolved. V was pared by 5 bases and J by 7 bases, with 14 bases between. The length of the CDR3 is 13 residues. Germline CDR1 and CDR2: SGHVS and FQNEAQ. CDR3 sequence: CASSPVRSFGYTF. The CDR3 DNA reads TGTGCCAGCAGCCCGGTCCGCTCCTTTGGCTACACCTTC.

V is TRBV28 and J is TRBJ1-1, with D possibly matching TRBD1 (5 bases). The CDR3 runs to 15 residues. Trimming cost V 4 bases and J 5 bases, with 17 bases left between them. Looked up from germline, CDR1 is MDHEN and CDR2 is SYDVKM. CDR3: CASSSPVGGRTEAFF. CDR3 nucleotide sequence: TGTGCCAGCAGTTCCCCCGTGGGGGGTAGAACTGAAGCTTTCTTT.

The rearrangement joins TRBV6-1 to TRBJ1-3; D is uncertain. Germline CDR1 and CDR2: MNHNS and SASEGT. The CDR3 totals 16 residues. V was cut by 1 base and J by 2 bases, with 12 bases left in between. For the CDR3, the DNA is TGTGCCAGCAGTGAAGTTGGGGTCGGCGCTGGAAACACCATATATTTT. It specifies CASSEVGVGAGNTIYF.

The J gene is TRBJ2-1, the V gene TRBV28; TRBD1 is a possible D gene (5 bases). Trimming shortened V by 6 bases and J by 6 bases, and 18 bases separated the two germline ends. The CDR3 has 15 amino acids. Germline CDR1 and CDR2: MDHEN and SYDVKM. CDR3 region: CASSSQRGGSNEQFF. In nucleotides, the CDR3 is TGTGCCAGCAGCTCTCAAAGGGGTGGCAGCAATGAGCAGTTCTTC. Combining the CDR3 with reference TRBV28 and TRBJ2-1 gives the whole variable domain DVKVTQSSRYLVKRTGEKVFLECVQDMDHENMFWYRQDPGLGLRLIYFSYDVKMKEKGDIPEGYSVSREKKERFSLILESASTNQTSMYLCASSSQRGGSNEQFFGPGTRLTVL.

The chain has TRBV10-1 and TRBJ2-7; tentative D call: TRBD2 (5 bases). This CDR3 spans 12 amino acids. V lost 3 bases and J lost 4, with 7 bases in between. The germline V gene encodes CDR1 WNHNN and CDR2 SYGVQD (reference sequence). The CDR3 coding sequence is TGCGCCAGCAGTGAACGGGAATACGAGCAGTACTTC. Encoded protein: CASSEREYEQYF.

This chain's CDR3 is CASSSEGSYNEQFF. CDR3 in DNA: TGTGCCAGCAGCTCCGAGGGCTCCTACAATGAGCAGTTCTTC. The chain links TRBV5-4 to TRBJ2-1; tentative D call: TRBD2 (5 bases). CDR3 size: 14 residues. Trimming left V 3 bases short and J 0 bases short, with 7 bases between. Germline CDR1 and CDR2: SGHNT and YYREEE (reference sequence). Full variable domain (rest looked up from reference TRBV5-4 and TRBJ2-1): ETGVTQSPTHLIKTRGQQVTLRCSSQSGHNTVSWYQQALGQGPQFIFQYYREEENGRGNFPPRFSGLQFPNYSSELNVNALELDDSALYLCASSSEGSYNEQFFGPGTRLTVL.

This clone was seen a handful of times. The chain joins TRBV29-1 to TRBJ2-7; perhaps TRBD2 as D (6 bases). The V gene's germline CDR1 is SQVTM and CDR2 ANQGSEA. Trimming cost V 7 bases and J 4 bases, with 17 bases left between them. CDR3 length equals 13 residues. CDR3 residues: CSARLGGAYEQYF. CDR3 bases: TGCAGCGCCCGACTAGGTGGGGCTTACGAGCAGTACTTC.

This clone occurred a few times. The chain joins TRBV25-1 to TRBJ2-7, with D tentatively TRBD1 (6 bases). Deletions cut 6 bases from V and 4 bases from J, with 13 bases between. Germline CDR1 reads MGHDK; CDR2 reads SYGVNS. There are 13 residues in the CDR3. For the CDR3, the DNA is TGTGCCAGCAGACCGACAGGTTGGTACGAGCAGTACTTC. It codes for CASRPTGWYEQYF.